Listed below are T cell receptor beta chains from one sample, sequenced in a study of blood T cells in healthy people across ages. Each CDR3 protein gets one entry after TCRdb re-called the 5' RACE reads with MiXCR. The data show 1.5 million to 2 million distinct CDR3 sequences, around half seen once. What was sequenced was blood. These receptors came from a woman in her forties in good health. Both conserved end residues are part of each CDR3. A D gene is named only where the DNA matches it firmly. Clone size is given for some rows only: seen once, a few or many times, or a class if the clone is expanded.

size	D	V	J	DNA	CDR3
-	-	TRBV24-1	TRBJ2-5	TGTGCCACCAGTGACCCTAACCAAGAGACCCAGTACTTC	CATSDPNQETQYF
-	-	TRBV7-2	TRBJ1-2	TGTGCCAGCAGCTCAAACCGGGACACTCCATATGGCTACACCTTC	CASSSNRDTPYGYTF
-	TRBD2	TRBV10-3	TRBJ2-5	TGTGCCATCAGTGAGTCGACTAGCGGGGGCCCCCAGGGGACCCAGTACTTC	CAISESTSGGPQGTQYF
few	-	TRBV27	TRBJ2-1	TGTGCCAGCAGTTTAAAGGGACCCTTCTCTAGATCCACCTCGGGCAATGAGCAGTTCTTC	CASSLKGPFSRSTSGNEQFF
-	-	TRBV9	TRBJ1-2	TGTGCCAGCAGCGTATCTCTTGTCGGGGACGGCTACACCTTC	CASSVSLVGDGYTF
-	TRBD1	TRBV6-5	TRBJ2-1	TGTGCCAGCAGTGTGGGACAGGAATGGTGGGAGCAGTTCTTC	CASSVGQEWWEQFF
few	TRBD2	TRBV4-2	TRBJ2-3	TGTGCCAGCAGCCAAGCGGCTAGCGGGACCACAGATACGCAGTATTTT	CASSQAASGTTDTQYF
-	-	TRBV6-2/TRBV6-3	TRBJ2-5	TGTGCCAGCAGCCGACCCGTTGGGACCCAGTACTTC	CASSRPVGTQYF
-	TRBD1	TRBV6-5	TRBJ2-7	TGTGCCAGCAGTGCATCGGACAGGGGGACCTACGAGCAGTACTTC	CASSASDRGTYEQYF
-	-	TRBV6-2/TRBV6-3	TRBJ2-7	TGTGCCAGCAGTTACGTAGGGAAGGAATACGAGCAGTACTTC	CASSYVGKEYEQYF
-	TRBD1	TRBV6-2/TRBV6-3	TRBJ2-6	TGTGCCAGCAGTTACTCGGTGGACAGGGGGCGAATCTCTGGGGCCAACGTCCTGACTTTC	CASSYSVDRGRISGANVLTF